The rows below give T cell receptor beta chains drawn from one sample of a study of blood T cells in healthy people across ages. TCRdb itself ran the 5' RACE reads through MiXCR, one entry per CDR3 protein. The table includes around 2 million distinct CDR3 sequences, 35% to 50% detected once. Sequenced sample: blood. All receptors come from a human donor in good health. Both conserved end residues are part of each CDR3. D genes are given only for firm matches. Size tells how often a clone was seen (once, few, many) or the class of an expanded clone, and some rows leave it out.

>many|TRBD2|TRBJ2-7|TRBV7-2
TGTGCCAGCAGCCCGCGGGGGGCGTCCTACGAGCAGTACTTC
CASSPRGASYEQYF
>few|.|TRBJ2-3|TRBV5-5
TGTGCCAGCAGCTTGGGATTGCTAGCAGATACGCAGTATTTT
CASSLGLLADTQYF
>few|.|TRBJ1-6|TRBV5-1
TGCGCCAGCAGCTTGGAAGGGGTCGTCTCCTCACCCCTCCACTTT
CASSLEGVVSSPLHF
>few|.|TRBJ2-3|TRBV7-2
TGTGCCAGCAGCTTTCGGGGGTCCCTGCAGGATACGCAGTATTTT
CASSFRGSLQDTQYF
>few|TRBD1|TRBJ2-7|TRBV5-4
TGTGCCAGCAGCTCCAAACCGGGACAGCCCATTGGTACCTACGAGCAGTACTTC
CASSSKPGQPIGTYEQYF
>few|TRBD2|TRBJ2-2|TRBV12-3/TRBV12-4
TGTGCCAGCAGCCTCACTAGCGGGGGAACCGGGGAGCTGTTTTTT
CASSLTSGGTGELFF
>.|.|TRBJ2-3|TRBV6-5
TGTGCCAGCAGATCCCGGGACGTAAGAGCGGCAGATACGCAGTATTTT
CASRSRDVRAADTQYF
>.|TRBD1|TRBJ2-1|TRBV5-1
TGCGCCAGCAGCATCGACGACAGGGTCCCCACCTACAATGAGCAGTTCTTC
CASSIDDRVPTYNEQFF
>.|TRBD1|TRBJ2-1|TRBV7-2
TGTGCCAGCAGCCTCCCAAGGGGAGACAGGGGGTGGAGGGATGAGCAGTTCTTC
CASSLPRGDRGWRDEQFF
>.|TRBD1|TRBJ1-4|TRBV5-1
TGCGCCAGCAGCGACCGGGACAGGGGCAATGAAAAACTGTTTTTT
CASSDRDRGNEKLFF
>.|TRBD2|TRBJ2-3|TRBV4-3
TGCGCCAGCAGCCAAGTATTGCGGGGGGGCCGGGATACGCAGTATTTT
CASSQVLRGGRDTQYF
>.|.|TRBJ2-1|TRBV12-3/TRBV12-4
TGTGCCAGCAGTCCGCTCGGGGGCCCCGTTTACAATGAGCAGTTCTTC
CASSPLGGPVYNEQFF
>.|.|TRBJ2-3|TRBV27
TGTGCCAGCAGTTTATCGGAGAGCCCGGACAAGTATTTT
CASSLSESPDKYF
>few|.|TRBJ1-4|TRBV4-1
TGCGCCAGCAGCCAGGGTTCTGGAAGGTTCGAAAAACTGTTTTTT
CASSQGSGRFEKLFF
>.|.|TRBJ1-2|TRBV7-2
TGTGCCAGCAGCTCTGGACCGCGAAACTATGGCTACACCTTC
CASSSGPRNYGYTF
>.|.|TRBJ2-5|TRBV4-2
TGTGCCAGCAGCCAAGAAGGAGGCGTCCAAGAGACCCAGTACTTC
CASSQEGGVQETQYF
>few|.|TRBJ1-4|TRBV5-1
TGTGCCAGCAGTTCCGGGGCAACTAATGAAAAACTGTTTTTT
CASSSGATNEKLFF
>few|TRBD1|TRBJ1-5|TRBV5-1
TGCGCCAGCAGCGGAGACGGACAGGGTCAGCCCCAGCATTTT
CASSGDGQGQPQHF
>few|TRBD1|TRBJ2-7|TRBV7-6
TGTGCCAGCAGCTTGCTGGGACAGGGGTTCCACGAGCAGTACTTC
CASSLLGQGFHEQYF
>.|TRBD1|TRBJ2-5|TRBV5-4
TGTGCCAGCAGCATAAACAGGGGAGAGGAGACCCAGTACTTC
CASSINRGEETQYF
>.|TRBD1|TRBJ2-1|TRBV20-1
TGCAGTACTGACAGGGCCAAGCCCTACAATGAGCAGTTCTTC
CSTDRAKPYNEQFF
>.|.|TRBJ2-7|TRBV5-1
TGCGCCAGTAGCTTGATAGGGGACGGTTCCTACGAGCAGTACTTC
CASSLIGDGSYEQYF
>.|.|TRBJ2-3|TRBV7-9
TGTGCCAGCAACGGCATCACAGATACGCAGTATTTT
CASNGITDTQYF
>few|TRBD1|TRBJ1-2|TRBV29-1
TGCAGCGCCGGGGACAGGGCGAATGGCTACACCTTC
CSAGDRANGYTF
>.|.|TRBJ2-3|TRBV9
TGTGCCAGCAGCGTAGGCATCGCTCTTTCCACAGATACGCAGTATTTT
CASSVGIALSTDTQYF
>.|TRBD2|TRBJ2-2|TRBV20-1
TGCAGTGCTAGGAGGAAGCGGGGGATCGGTGGGGAGCCGTTTTTT
CSARRKRGIGGEPFF
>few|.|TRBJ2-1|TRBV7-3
TGTGCCAGCAGCTTAACGTCAACCCACAATGAGCAGTTCTTC
CASSLTSTHNEQFF
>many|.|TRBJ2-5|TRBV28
TGTGCCAGCAGTCCTCCCATGTGGACCCAGTACTTC
CASSPPMWTQYF
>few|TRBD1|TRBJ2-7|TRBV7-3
TGTGCCAGCAGCCCTGCGGACAGGGGTACCCACGAGCAGTACTTC
CASSPADRGTHEQYF
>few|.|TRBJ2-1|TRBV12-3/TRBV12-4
TGTGCCAGCAGTTCCGCATCGGACAATGAGCAGTTCTTC
CASSSASDNEQFF
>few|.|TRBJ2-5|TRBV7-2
TGTGCCAGCAGCTTACGGACGGTCCCGGGTAGCACCCAGTACTTC
CASSLRTVPGSTQYF